One sample yielded the 11 T cell receptor beta chains listed below, sequenced in a study of T cells after yellow fever vaccination. TCRdb re-derived calls from the 5' RACE reads in MiXCR, one entry per CDR3 protein. The profile shows hundreds of thousands of distinct CDR3 sequences, roughly 8.4% of them singletons. Sequenced material: PBMCs, taken more than 40 days after the first yellow fever vaccination. All receptors come from a man aged 18-30 years who received the YFV17D yellow fever vaccine.

This sequence joins TRBV7-3 and TRBJ2-6; 9 nucleotides align to TRBD2. The CDR3 length is 18 residues. The trim removed 1 base at V and 0 bases at J, leaving 4 bases unmatched. Per germline, CDR1 SGHTA and CDR2 FQGTGA. Here the CDR3 reads CASSLIGTSNSGANVLTF. The CDR3 coding sequence is TGTGCCAGCAGCTTAATTGGGACTAGCAACTCTGGGGCCAACGTCCTGACTTTC.

V and J are TRBV10-3 and TRBJ2-6; D not resolved. The germline V and J ends were trimmed by 4 bases and 0 bases, with 10 bases remaining between them. The CDR3 covers 16 residues. Germline V gives CDR1 ENHRY, CDR2 SYGVKD. CDR3 bases: TGTGCCATCAGTGGGACGGCCGTCTCTGGGGCCAACGTCCTGACTTTC. Translating it yields CAISGTAVSGANVLTF.

The chain carries TRBV25-1 and TRBJ1-1; weak D call: TRBD1 (5 bases). Trimming removed 2 bases from V and 1 base from J, with 5 bases in between. Per germline, CDR1 MGHDK and CDR2 SYGVNS. CDR3 length: 13 residues. CDR3 sequence: CASSEGANTEAFF. As DNA, the CDR3 is TGTGCCAGCAGTGAAGGGGCGAACACTGAAGCTTTCTTT.

This clonotype was counted between two and nine times. V and J are TRBV15 and TRBJ1-5; D remains unclear. This CDR3 has 15 residues. With 4 bases removed from V and 5 bases from J, the gap between germline ends came to 15 bases. Per germline, CDR1 LNHNV and CDR2 YYDKDF (reference sequence). CDR3: CATSNRRAGDQPQHF. CDR3 DNA: TGTGCCACCAGCAACCGCCGGGCGGGCGATCAGCCCCAGCATTTT.

This clonotype was found a few times. The rearrangement joins TRBV5-1 to TRBJ1-5, with D possibly TRBD1 on 5 matching bases. This CDR3 contains 15 residues. V was pared by 3 bases and J by 3 bases, with 13 bases between. Germline CDR1 reads SGHRS; CDR2 reads YFSETQ. The CDR3 reads CASSWGTGNNQPQHF. The DNA of the CDR3 is TGCGCCAGCAGCTGGGGGACGGGAAACAATCAGCCCCAGCATTTT.

The chain links TRBV10-3 to TRBJ1-1; tentative D call: TRBD1 (5 bases). This CDR3 spans 15 amino acids. V lost 3 bases, J lost 1 base, and 12 bases lay in between. CDR1 is ENHRY and CDR2 is SYGVKD in the germline V gene. The CDR3 loop reads CAISDPGLRNTEAFF. The DNA for the CDR3 is TGTGCCATCAGTGACCCGGGACTCAGGAACACTGAAGCTTTCTTT.

This clonotype was seen more than once but under ten times. This chain links TRBV5-1 with TRBJ2-3; D is ambiguous. CDR3 length equals 14 residues. Deletions cut 2 bases from V and 6 bases from J, with 13 bases between. Germline values: CDR1 SGHRS, CDR2 YFSETQ. CDR3 sequence: CASSFVGIGDTQYF. CDR3 DNA: TGCGCCAGCAGCTTTGTGGGTATTGGGGATACGCAGTATTTT.

This clonotype was observed a handful of times. The chain has TRBV12-3 or TRBV12-4 and TRBJ2-7, with D perhaps TRBD1 (5 bases). Between the trimmed V and J ends, which lost 2 bases and 5 bases, there was a span of 10 bases. The CDR3 has 13 amino acids. DNA of the CDR3: TGTGCCAGCAGTTTAAGGCAGGGTGACGAGCAGTACTTC. Amino acid sequence: CASSLRQGDEQYF.

This clonotype was counted a few times. The V call is TRBV4-2, the J call TRBJ2-3; 9 bases match TRBD1. Germline-derived CDR1 and CDR2 are LGHNA and YNFKEQ. This CDR3 comprises 19 residues. V lost 0 bases, J lost 6 bases, and 16 bases stayed unmatched. The CDR3 coding sequence is TGTGCCAGCAGCCAAGATGGATCTTGGTCGGACAGGGGCCCGGATACGCAGTATTTT. Protein sequence: CASSQDGSWSDRGPDTQYF.

The chain couples TRBV5-1 to TRBJ1-2; D may be TRBD1 (6 bases). The germline V and J ends were trimmed by 4 bases and 7 bases, with 20 bases remaining between them. CDR1 and CDR2 (germline): SGHRS, YFSETQ. This CDR3 region has 15 residues. The DNA for the CDR3 is TGCGCCAGCAGCCTCCGGGACACCCGACACGGTGGCTACACCTTC. It specifies CASSLRDTRHGGYTF.

The table lists this clonotype with a few counts. V and J are TRBV20-1 and TRBJ1-1, with TRBD1 as a possible D gene (6 bases). The germline V gene has CDR1 DFQATT and CDR2 SNEGSKA (reference sequence). Trimming left V 2 bases short and J 4 bases short, with 8 bases between. The CDR3 length is 12 residues. CDR3 protein: CSARRGSTEAFF. CDR3 sequence (DNA): TGCAGTGCTAGAAGGGGGAGCACTGAAGCTTTCTTT.